The 7 T cell receptor beta chains reported below all come from one sample, sequenced in a study of T cells in Graves' hyperthyroidism and ophthalmopathy. The CDR3 regions of TCR beta were amplified from RNA transcripts. A first-round RT-PCR of the TCR CDR3 used the HTBI primer set. TCRdb re-called the multiplex PCR reads through MiXCR, storing one row per CDR3 protein. The profile shows approximately 690,000 distinct CDR3 sequences, about 14% of them singletons. The material sequenced was blood. The receptor set was obtained from a woman between 50 and 59 years old with Graves' ophthalmopathy.

This sequence joins TRBV5-1 and TRBJ2-7, with no clear D. This CDR3 is 14 amino acids long. V was cut by 4 bases and J by 4 bases, with 15 bases left in between. CDR1 and CDR2 (germline): SGHRS, YFSETQ. The CDR3 spells CASSPAPNQYEQYF. As DNA, the CDR3 is TGCGCCAGCAGCCCCGCACCCAACCAATACGAGCAGTACTTC.

This clonotype was counted ten times or more. The V and J genes are TRBV7-8 and TRBJ2-5; D not certain. Between the trimmed V and J ends, which lost 5 bases and 7 bases, there was a span of 8 bases. Per germline, CDR1 SGHVS and CDR2 FQNEAQ. This CDR3 contains 11 residues. CDR3 protein: CASSPKWTQYF. CDR3 DNA sequence: TGTGCCAGCAGCCCAAAGTGGACCCAGTACTTC.

This clonotype has only a few counts. The rearrangement links TRBV29-1 to TRBJ1-2; D call uncertain. V lost 3 bases to trimming and J lost 4 bases, with 15 bases between them. The CDR3 has 14 residues. CDR1 is SQVTM and CDR2 is ANQGSEA in the germline V gene. The CDR3 DNA reads TGCAGCGTTGACCGGGATCCTTCAGTCTATGGCTACACCTTC. Amino acid sequence: CSVDRDPSVYGYTF.

Ten or more counts support this clonotype. The chain joins TRBV19 to TRBJ1-1, with 8 positions matching TRBD1. The CDR3 runs 15 residues. CDR1 LNHDA and CDR2 SQIVND come from the germline V gene (reference sequence). V gave up 6 bases and J gave up 3 bases; unmatched junction bases: 9. As DNA, the CDR3 is TGTGCCAGTAGACGTCCTCCGACAGGGGACACTGAAGCTTTCTTT. It specifies CASRRPPTGDTEAFF.

There are many counts of this clonotype. The chain couples TRBV28 to TRBJ1-6; TRBD1 aligns across 9 bases. Trimming took 6 bases from V and 4 from J; bases not matched to a gene: 7. The CDR3 contains 16 residues. Germline V gene sequence: CDR1 MDHEN, CDR2 SYDVKM. The CDR3 DNA follows: TGTGCCAGCAGCCCAGGACAGGGGCCGTATAATTCACCCCTCCACTTT. Translated: CASSPGQGPYNSPLHF.

This clonotype was picked up many times. The chain joins TRBV24-1 to TRBJ2-1, with D possibly being TRBD1 or TRBD2 (5 bases each). The CDR3 extends over 18 amino acids. The V end lost 1 base, the J end lost 4 bases, and 19 bases lay between the germline ends. Germline V gene data show CDR1 as KGHDR and CDR2 as SFDVKD. The CDR3 nucleotides read TGTGCCACCAGTGATTTATCTGGGGGTAGGGGCTCTTACAATGAGCAGTTCTTC. Its translation: CATSDLSGGRGSYNEQFF.

This clonotype came up a few times. This sequence joins TRBV6-1 and TRBJ2-1, with TRBD2 matching 8 bases. The CDR3 extends over 17 amino acids. Germline V gives CDR1 MNHNS, CDR2 SASEGT. V lost 6 bases and J lost 9; bases outside the gene matches: 19. CDR3 region: CASRLAGGAGAHGEQFF. In nucleotides, the CDR3 is TGTGCCAGCAGACTGGCCGGGGGAGCGGGAGCCCACGGTGAGCAGTTCTTC.